This T cell receptor (beta chain) was recovered during a study of cytotoxic CD8 clonotypes in ibrutinib-treated CLL. The overall study: Recorded responses included around 25 partial and 2 complete; following median approximately six years, approximately 15 stayed remitted and some 12 progressed.

The CDR3 is 16 amino acids. Between the trimmed V and J ends, which lost 4 bases and 0 bases, there was a span of 14 bases. Germline CDR1 and CDR2: SGHTS and YDEGEE. TCRdb keeps only in-frame clones here, not all; method: immunoSEQ multiplex PCR. The repertoire holds 26,000 or so clones, with roughly 57% as singletons. A note on this clone: Antigen: not known.

Study-level points and caveats: Clonality (at baseline) was higher than in age-matched healthy donors and tracked circulating CD8+ T-cell counts.

V is TRBV5-8 and J is TRBJ1-3; no clear D gene. The receptor comes from a human donor with chronic lymphocytic leukemia. The sequencing used PBMCs, collected before ibrutinib treatment. CDR3 DNA sequence: TGTGCCAGCAGCCCCCCACGGGGTAACTCTGGAAACACCATATATTTT. Protein sequence: CASSPPRGNSGNTIYF.